This passage covers 14 T cell receptor beta chains from one sample sequenced in a study of blood T cell repertoires in COVID-19. Libraries were prepared by immunoSEQ multiplex PCR; TCRdb keeps only in-frame clonotypes and omits some of them. The sample has 250,000 to 350,000 clones, 89% seen once; the top ten hold 0.94%. Sequencing was performed on peripheral blood. These receptors originate from a woman in her forties who had recovered from COVID-19.

Turning to this clone: The junction does not match germline at one end; this may be a read error. V and J are TRBV7-7 and TRBJ2-3; 13 bases map to TRBD2. Per germline, CDR1 SSHAT and CDR2 FNYEAQ (reference sequence). The CDR3 totals 15 residues. The CDR3 DNA sequence: TGTGCTAGCAGCCCCGGGACTAGCGGGGCGGATACGCAGTATTTT. Protein: CASSPGTSGADTQYF. Full variable domain (missing parts from reference TRBV7-7 and TRBJ2-3): GAGVSQSPRYKVTKRGQDVTLRCDPISSHATLYWYQQALGQGPEFLTYFNYEAQPDKSGLPSDRFSAERPEGSISTLTIQRTEQRDSAMYRCASSPGTSGADTQYFGPGTRLTVL.

The DNA for the CDR3 is TGTGCCAGCAGTTTAAGGGGTTTGGACTACGAGCAGTACTTC. Protein product: CASSLRGLDYEQYF. The chain joins TRBV28 to TRBJ2-7; tentative D call: TRBD1 (5 bases). Per the germline V gene, CDR1 is MDHEN and CDR2 is SYDVKM. The CDR3 consists of 14 residues. Trimming cost V 2 bases and J 3 bases, with 11 bases left between them.

The rearrangement uses TRBV10-3 and TRBJ2-1; TRBD2 matches at 9 bases. The V segment lost 0 bases and the J segment 10 bases; nucleotides outside the gene matches: 7. The CDR3 sequence is 15 residues long. Germline loops: CDR1 ENHRY, CDR2 SYGVKD. The CDR3 is CAISESLAGSDEQFF. In DNA, the CDR3 is TGTGCCATCAGTGAGTCTCTAGCGGGAAGTGACGAGCAGTTCTTC.

The J gene is TRBJ2-1, the V gene TRBV7-2; 7 bases map to TRBD2. The V segment lost 1 base and the J segment 7 bases; nucleotides outside the gene matches: 1. There are 13 residues in the CDR3. Germline assignment: CDR1 SGHTA and CDR2 FQGNSA. The CDR3 region is CASSLVRENEQFF. The CDR3 DNA reads as TGTGCCAGCAGCTTAGTGCGGGAGAATGAGCAGTTCTTC.

This chain uses TRBV2 with TRBJ2-1; D is unresolved. This CDR3 region has 14 residues. The V gene lost 7 bases and the J gene lost 4 bases, with 14 bases spanning the gap. Germline V gene lookup returns CDR1 SNHLY and CDR2 FYNNEI. CDR3 bases: TGTGCCAGCAAGTTAGACGGAGAGTACAATGAGCAGTTCTTC. Amino acids: CASKLDGEYNEQFF.

The chain uses TRBV24-1 and TRBJ1-2, with a weak D call TRBD1 (6 bases). The germline gives CDR1 KGHDR, CDR2 SFDVKD. The V end was cut by 3 bases, the J end by 4 bases, with 11 bases between. The CDR3 runs to 14 residues. The CDR3 sequence is CATSDPTGTYGYTF. CDR3 coding DNA: TGTGCCACCAGTGATCCCACAGGGACCTATGGCTACACCTTC.

The chain joins TRBV7-6 to TRBJ2-1, with 9 bases identical to TRBD2. The CDR3 length is 15 residues. With V trimmed by 0 bases and J by 5 bases, 2 bases remained unmatched. Germline loops: CDR1 SGHVS, CDR2 FNYEAQ. The CDR3 coding sequence is TGTGCCAGCAGCTTAGCTAGCGGGAGTAACAATGAGCAGTTCTTC. Its protein is CASSLASGSNNEQFF. Variable domain in full (rest from reference TRBV7-6 and TRBJ2-1): GAGVSQSPRYKVTKRGQDVALRCDPISGHVSLYWYRQALGQGPEFLTYFNYEAQQDKSGLPNDRFSAERPEGSISTLTIQRTEQRDSAMYRCASSLASGSNNEQFFGPGTRLTVL.

The chain has TRBV24-1 and TRBJ2-7, with 8 nucleotides matching TRBD2. After removal of 4 bases from V and 9 bases from J, the junction contained 7 bases not matched to a gene. CDR3 length equals 13 residues. The V gene's germline CDR1 is KGHDR and CDR2 SFDVKD. CDR3 loop: CATSDDGLARQYF. The CDR3 region has the DNA TGTGCCACCAGTGACGACGGACTAGCTAGGCAGTACTTC.

The CDR3 protein is CASSAVGNNEQFF. The CDR3 nucleotides read TGTGCCAGCAGCGCCGTGGGCAACAATGAGCAGTTCTTC. This chain uses TRBV3-1 (or the pseudogene TRBV3-2) with TRBJ2-1; no definite D call. Trimming removed 5 bases from V and 5 bases from J, with 10 bases in between. Germline V gene sequence: CDR1 LGHDT, CDR2 YNNKEL (reference sequence). The length of the CDR3 is 13 residues.

V is TRBV7-3 and J is TRBJ2-1; TRBD2 matches at 9 bases. This CDR3 comprises 16 residues. Germline V gene data show CDR1 as SGHTA and CDR2 as FQGTGA. The V and J ends lost 1 base and 2 bases, in that order; junction bases with no gene match: 3. The CDR3 here is CASSLSASGTYNEQFF. CDR3 DNA: TGTGCCAGCAGCTTAAGTGCTAGCGGGACCTACAATGAGCAGTTCTTC. The variable domain in full, completed from reference TRBV7-3 and TRBJ2-1, reads GAGVSQTPSNKVTEKGKYVELRCDPISGHTALYWYRQSLGQGPEFLIYFQGTGAADDSGLPNDRFFAVRPEGSVSTLKIQRTERGDSAVYLCASSLSASGTYNEQFFGPGTRLTVL.

J is TRBJ1-2 and V is TRBV19, with D possibly being TRBD1 (6 bases). V was pared by 7 bases and J by 1 base, with 13 bases between. CDR3 length: 14 residues. Germline CDR1 is LNHDA and CDR2 is SQIVND (reference sequence). CDR3 sequence (DNA): TGTGCCAGTATTTCTCGGGACATTAACTATGGCTACACCTTC. Amino acid sequence: CASISRDINYGYTF.

The J gene is TRBJ2-1, the V gene TRBV19; D is uncertain. This CDR3 has 12 amino acids. Deletions cut 3 bases from V and 6 bases from J, with 6 bases between. Germline assignment: CDR1 LNHDA and CDR2 SQIVND (reference sequence). The CDR3 DNA follows: TGTGCCAGTAGTATTGCGAGCAATGAGCAGTTCTTC. Translated: CASSIASNEQFF.

The rearrangement links TRBV27 to TRBJ1-5, with TRBD1 identical over 8 bases. Germline V gene data show CDR1 as MNHEY and CDR2 as SMNVEV (reference sequence). This CDR3 has 14 amino acids. With 3 bases clipped from V and 6 bases from J, the junction kept 4 bases outside the gene matches. CDR3: CASSLTGDRQPQHF. CDR3 bases: TGTGCCAGCAGTTTGACAGGGGACCGTCAGCCCCAGCATTTT.

The chain employs TRBV5-4 and TRBJ2-1; 12 bases agree with TRBD2. The CDR3 contains 19 residues. Looked up from germline, CDR1 is SGHNT and CDR2 is YYREEE (reference sequence). V was clipped by 3 bases and J by 4 bases; unmatched bases: 14. CDR3 sequence reads: CASSSVGASGRAGYNEQFF. The DNA for the CDR3 is TGTGCCAGCAGCTCCGTTGGGGCTAGCGGGAGGGCCGGGTACAATGAGCAGTTCTTC.